This TCR beta chain was profiled in a study of regulatory T cells in long-lasting Graves disease. General study points: Persistent disease preferred TRBV28, TRBJ1-2 and TRBJ2-5; new disease, TRBV20-1 and TRBJ2-1.

This clonotype was detected many times. Its antigen remains unknown. The CDR3 loop spans 14 amino acids. V was trimmed by 6 bases and J by 2 bases, leaving 10 bases between them. Investigators prepared the TCR beta libraries by applying iRepertoire HTBI primers and Arm-PCR of CDR3 regions. In TCRdb, the multiplex PCR reads were re-called with MiXCR into one record per CDR3 protein. This table holds some 250,000 distinct CDR3 sequences, around 19% found once. As for time point: newly diagnosed GD, antithyroid drugs for less than 3 months. Extracted RNA from PBMCs served as the source of the TCR library.

This receptor was identified in a female donor with Graves disease. V usage is TRBV12-3 or TRBV12-4 and J usage is TRBJ2-2; D possibly corresponds to TRBD2 (5 bases). The source material was peripheral blood mononuclear cells (PBMCs), sampled at new diagnosis, from a patient treated with antithyroid drugs. The CDR3 reads CASSQDLNTGELFF. The DNA for the CDR3 is TGTGCCAGCAGCCAGGACTTAAACACCGGGGAGCTGTTTTTT.